One TCR beta chain is described in this entry. Its target is unknown. The data were taken from a study of shared clonotypes between healthy human individuals. Assay: immunoSEQ multiplex PCR; the TCRdb copy retains only in-frame clones and omits some. This sample has around 1.9 million clones, with over 85% found just once. CD45RO-negative, CCR7-positively selected cells formed the naive CD8 fraction, excluding terminally differentiated effector memory CD45RA+ cells. The study, taken as a whole, reports: Incompleteness in sorted-subset sequencing, despite large depth, was shown by rarefaction. Naive subsets typically showed greater estimated richness than memory subsets. Non-shared clonotypes had lower generation probabilities than clonotypes shared by all four sorted-subset donors. Donor scarcity curtailed the genetic and exposure-history diversity represented herein.

This CDR3 region has 15 residues. CDR1 ENHRY and CDR2 SYGVKD come from the germline V gene. V gave up 0 bases and J gave up 3 bases, with 11 bases separating them. Sequencing used naive CD8+ T cells from PBMCs. The rearrangement links TRBV10-3 to TRBJ2-5; D is unclear. The receptor's source is a man younger than 35 in good health. Some clones in this sample may be carry-over from other donors' samples. The CDR3 DNA reads TGTGCCATCAGTGAGTCCCGGGTAACTAAAGAGACCCAGTACTTC. Translated, it gives CAISESRVTKETQYF.